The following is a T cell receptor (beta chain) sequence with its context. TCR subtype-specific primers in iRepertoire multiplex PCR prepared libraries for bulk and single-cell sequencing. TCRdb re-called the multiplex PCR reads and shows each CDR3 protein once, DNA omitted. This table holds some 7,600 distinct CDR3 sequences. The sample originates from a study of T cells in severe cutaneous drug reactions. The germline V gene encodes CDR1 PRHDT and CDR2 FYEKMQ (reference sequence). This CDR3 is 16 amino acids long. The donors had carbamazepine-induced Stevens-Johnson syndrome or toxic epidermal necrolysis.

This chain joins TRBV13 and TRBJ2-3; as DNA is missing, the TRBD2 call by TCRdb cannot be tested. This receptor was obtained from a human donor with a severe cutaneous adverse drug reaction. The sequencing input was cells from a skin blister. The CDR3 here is CASSSPTSGTHDTQYF.